The source of this TCR beta chain is a study of cytomegalovirus exposure and HLA in healthy donors. Notes on the study in general: Later analysis associated a missense DCLRE1C variant with TCR beta V- and J-gene trimming.

On this clone: The antigen remains unidentified.

The PCR had 60 Vbeta and 13 Jbeta primers. Measured with immunoSEQ multiplex PCR; TCRdb has only the in-frame clones, and not every one. The repertoire has about 140,000 clones, around 77% of them found once; the top ten carry approximately 5%. Germline assignment: CDR1 MNHEY and CDR2 SMNVEV (reference sequence). V lost 3 bases, J lost 7 bases, and 6 bases lay in between. CDR3 length: 11 residues. This TCR came from a woman between 50 and 59 years old in good health and CMV-seronegative. The gene calls are TRBV27 and TRBJ1-1; D is unresolved. Source material: PBMCs. CDR3 amino acids: CASSFGGEAFF. In DNA form, the CDR3 reads TGTGCCAGCAGTTTCGGAGGTGAAGCTTTCTTT.